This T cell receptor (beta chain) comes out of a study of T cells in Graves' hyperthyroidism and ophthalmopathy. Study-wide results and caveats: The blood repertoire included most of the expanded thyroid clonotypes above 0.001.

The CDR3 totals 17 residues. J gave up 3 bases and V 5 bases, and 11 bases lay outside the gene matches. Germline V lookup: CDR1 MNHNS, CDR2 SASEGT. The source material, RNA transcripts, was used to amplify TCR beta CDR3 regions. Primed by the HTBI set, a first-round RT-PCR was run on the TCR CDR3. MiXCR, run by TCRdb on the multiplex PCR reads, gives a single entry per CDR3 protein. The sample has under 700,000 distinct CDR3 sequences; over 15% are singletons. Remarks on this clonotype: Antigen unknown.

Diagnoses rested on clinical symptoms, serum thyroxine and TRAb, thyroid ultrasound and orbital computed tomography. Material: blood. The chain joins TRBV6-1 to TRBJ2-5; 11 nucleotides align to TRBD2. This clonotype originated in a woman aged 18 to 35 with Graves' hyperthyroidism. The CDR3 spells CASSYLGLAGGKETQYF. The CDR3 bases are TGTGCCAGCAGTTATCTGGGGCTAGCGGGAGGTAAAGAGACCCAGTACTTC.